The 11 T cell receptor beta chains below come from one sample, sequenced in a study of OX40 agonist ivuxolimab in advanced cancers. TCRdb keeps only in-frame clones here, not all; method: immunoSEQ multiplex PCR. This sample has roughly 67,000 clones, with about 91% found just once. The material was CD4+ or CD8+ T cells sorted from blood, obtained in a trial of the OX40 agonist ivuxolimab. The receptors were sampled from an adult with an advanced solid tumor such as melanoma, head and neck, liver or kidney cancer.

The chain uses TRBV4-1 and TRBJ1-2; no firm D call. The CDR3 runs 16 residues. Germline V gives CDR1 MGHRA, CDR2 YSYEKL. V was cut by 0 bases and J by 6 bases, with 17 bases left in between. CDR3 protein: CASSQDRGGLEHGYTF. The CDR3 bases are TGCGCCAGCAGCCAAGACCGAGGCGGGTTGGAGCATGGCTACACCTTC.

The V and J genes are TRBV29-1 and TRBJ2-7; 7 nucleotides line up with TRBD1. Per germline, CDR1 SQVTM and CDR2 ANQGSEA. With V trimmed by 3 bases and J by 3 bases, 2 bases remained unmatched. The CDR3 contains 12 residues. The CDR3 bases are TGCAGCGTTGACAGGGGGAGCTACGAGCAGTACTTC. Residues: CSVDRGSYEQYF.

CDR3 in DNA: TGCGCCAGCAGCCCCCGGGGGGACCCCGCTGGCTACGAGCAGTACTTC. Translating it yields CASSPRGDPAGYEQYF. This sequence joins TRBV4-1 and TRBJ2-7, with 7 bases aligning to TRBD2. The CDR3 is 16 amino acids. The V gene end was trimmed by 4 bases and the J gene end by 3 bases; junction bases not matched to a gene: 12. Looked up from germline, CDR1 is MGHRA and CDR2 is YSYEKL.

The chain uses TRBV10-2 and TRBJ2-7; D is ambiguous. CDR1 and CDR2 from the germline V gene are WSHSY and SAAADI. The CDR3 consists of 11 residues. V was pared by 4 bases and J by 3 bases, with 4 bases between. The CDR3 nucleotides read TGCGCCAGCAGTGGCGGCTACGAGCAGTACTTC. Its protein product is CASSGGYEQYF.

This clone was picked up one time. The chain is built from TRBV10-3 and TRBJ1-4; 8 bases are shared with TRBD1. V shed 10 bases and J 8 bases; nucleotides not matched to a gene: 6. The CDR3 spans 12 residues. Germline-derived CDR1 and CDR2 are ENHRY and SYGVKD. CDR3 residues: CATGQGDEKLFF. The CDR3 DNA reads as TGTGCCACCGGACAGGGTGACGAAAAACTGTTTTTT.

This sequence joins TRBV6-1 and TRBJ2-7; no clear D gene. The ends were cut back, 7 bases at V and 4 bases at J, with 17 bases in the middle. The CDR3 sequence is 14 residues long. Germline CDR1 is MNHNS and CDR2 is SASEGT. DNA of the CDR3: TGTGCCAGCAATACCGGGCCGAGCGTTTACGAGCAGTACTTC. Encoded protein: CASNTGPSVYEQYF.

The chain links TRBV5-1 to TRBJ1-2, with D hard to call. Germline V lookup: CDR1 SGHRS, CDR2 YFSETQ. The CDR3 length is 14 residues. V shed 0 bases and J shed 0 bases, with 6 bases lying between them. The CDR3 sequence is CASSLATSNYGYTF. The CDR3 nucleotides read TGCGCCAGCAGCTTGGCTACATCTAACTATGGCTACACCTTC.

The rearrangement uses TRBV7-2 and TRBJ2-7, with D possibly matching TRBD2 (5 bases). Germline CDR1 and CDR2: SGHTA and FQGNSA. The CDR3 loop spans 13 amino acids. The V end lost 4 bases, the J end lost 3 bases, and 10 bases lay between the germline ends. This chain's CDR3 is CASSSPRDYEQYF. In DNA, the CDR3 is TGTGCCAGCAGCTCACCCCGGGACTACGAGCAGTACTTC.

The genes are TRBV4-3 and TRBJ2-3; TRBD1 matches at 7 bases. V was clipped by 3 bases and J by 1 base; unmatched bases: 4. The germline gives CDR1 LGHNA, CDR2 YSLEER. CDR3 length equals 15 residues. The chain's CDR3 is CASSHITGGTDTQYF. In DNA, the CDR3 is TGCGCCAGCAGCCATATCACAGGGGGCACAGATACGCAGTATTTT.

The chain recombines TRBV6-5 with TRBJ2-2; D not resolved. The CDR3 runs to 14 residues. V was trimmed by 0 bases and J by 6 bases, leaving 8 bases between them. Germline lookup yields CDR1 MNHEY and CDR2 SVGAGI. The CDR3, as DNA: TGTGCCAGCAGTTACTCCCAGGAACCCGGGGAGCTGTTTTTT. Amino acid sequence: CASSYSQEPGELFF.

V gene TRBV6-1 combines with J gene TRBJ1-5, with TRBD1 as a possible D gene (6 bases). From germline, CDR1 is MNHNS and CDR2 SASEGT. This CDR3 contains 14 residues. V was shortened by 2 bases and J by 4 bases, with 9 bases between the two germline ends. This CDR3 reads CASSERRGNQPQHF. DNA for the CDR3: TGTGCCAGCAGTGAACGAAGGGGGAATCAGCCCCAGCATTTT.